A selection of T cell receptor beta chains follows, all from one sample in a study of blood T cell repertoires in COVID-19. TCRdb's table, derived via immunoSEQ multiplex PCR, lists solely in-frame clones and lacks some. Among about 180,000 clones listed, roughly 85% were seen once. Sequencing was carried out using peripheral blood. Source of these receptors: a man aged 45 to 65 with active or convalescent COVID-19. Each CDR3 is given with its conserved first and last residue. D genes are given only for firm matches. Part of the rows lack a size; the others show once, few, many or a class for expanded clones.

v_call: TRBV19
clone_size: NA
j_call: TRBJ1-2
d_call: NA
cdr3_aa: CASSITLANYGYTF
cdr3_nt: TGTGCCAGTAGTATTACTCTGGCTAACTATGGCTACACCTTC

v_call: TRBV15
clone_size: NA
j_call: TRBJ2-1
d_call: TRBD2
cdr3_aa: CATSMAGGQYNEQFF
cdr3_nt: TGTGCCACCAGCATGGCGGGGGGCCAGTACAATGAGCAGTTCTTC

v_call: TRBV28
clone_size: NA
j_call: TRBJ1-2
d_call: TRBD1
cdr3_aa: CASTQGQVSNYGYTF
cdr3_nt: TGTGCCAGCACTCAGGGACAGGTTTCTAACTATGGCTACACCTTC

v_call: TRBV4-3
clone_size: once
j_call: TRBJ2-1
d_call: NA
cdr3_aa: CASSQDRQGGHFF
cdr3_nt: TGCGCCAGCAGCCAAGATCGGCAGGGGGGTCACTTCTTC

v_call: TRBV28
clone_size: NA
j_call: TRBJ1-1
d_call: TRBD1
cdr3_aa: CATTRGGDRGTEAFF
cdr3_nt: TGTGCCACCACTCGTGGGGGGGACAGGGGCACTGAAGCTTTCTTT

v_call: TRBV28
clone_size: NA
j_call: TRBJ1-5
d_call: TRBD1
cdr3_aa: CASSRIRTGGTGSNQPQHF
cdr3_nt: TGTGCCAGCAGCAGAATCAGGACAGGGGGCACGGGTAGCAATCAGCCCCAGCATTTT

v_call: TRBV11-2
clone_size: NA
j_call: TRBJ1-5
d_call: NA
cdr3_aa: CASSRQLNQPQHF
cdr3_nt: TGTGCCAGCAGCCGACAGTTGAATCAGCCCCAGCATTTT

v_call: TRBV4-3
clone_size: NA
j_call: TRBJ2-3
d_call: NA
cdr3_aa: CASSQLSGTDTQYF
cdr3_nt: TGCGCCAGCAGCCAACTGTCAGGGACAGATACGCAGTATTTT

v_call: TRBV7-9
clone_size: NA
j_call: TRBJ2-7
d_call: NA
cdr3_aa: CASSLVLRGTESYEQYF
cdr3_nt: TGTGCCAGCAGCTTAGTTCTACGAGGTACGGAGTCCTACGAGCAGTACTTC

v_call: TRBV28
clone_size: NA
j_call: TRBJ1-1
d_call: TRBD1
cdr3_aa: CASSPSGQVNTEAFF
cdr3_nt: TGTGCCAGCAGTCCCTCGGGACAGGTGAACACTGAAGCTTTCTTT

v_call: TRBV19
clone_size: few
j_call: TRBJ1-2
d_call: NA
cdr3_aa: CASSHGGSNYGYTF
cdr3_nt: TGTGCCAGCAGCCACGGAGGGAGTAACTATGGCTACACCTTC

v_call: TRBV18
clone_size: NA
j_call: TRBJ2-7
d_call: NA
cdr3_aa: CASSPPSSYEQYF
cdr3_nt: TGTGCCAGCTCACCCCCCAGCTCCTACGAGCAGTACTTC

v_call: TRBV12-3/TRBV12-4
clone_size: NA
j_call: TRBJ1-1
d_call: NA
cdr3_aa: CAIQDRFYTEAFF
cdr3_nt: TGTGCCATCCAAGACAGGTTTTACACTGAAGCTTTCTTT

v_call: TRBV4-1
clone_size: few
j_call: TRBJ1-2
d_call: NA
cdr3_aa: CASSLEPPGQRPGYTF
cdr3_nt: TGCGCCAGCAGCCTAGAACCGCCGGGACAACGACCGGGCTACACCTTC

v_call: TRBV2
clone_size: NA
j_call: TRBJ1-5
d_call: TRBD1
cdr3_aa: CASSSDRVNQPQHF
cdr3_nt: TGTGCCAGCAGTTCCGACAGGGTGAATCAGCCCCAGCATTTT

v_call: TRBV18
clone_size: NA
j_call: TRBJ1-1
d_call: TRBD1
cdr3_aa: CATQEDRGEAFF
cdr3_nt: TGTGCCACCCAGGAGGACAGGGGTGAAGCTTTCTTT

v_call: TRBV5-1
clone_size: NA
j_call: TRBJ1-1
d_call: NA
cdr3_aa: CASSLLDRNTEAFF
cdr3_nt: TGCGCCAGCAGCTTGCTCGACAGGAACACTGAAGCTTTCTTT

v_call: TRBV6-4
clone_size: NA
j_call: TRBJ2-2
d_call: NA
cdr3_aa: CASSSNSDTGELFF
cdr3_nt: TGTGCCAGCAGTTCAAACTCGGACACCGGGGAGCTGTTTTTT

v_call: TRBV6-5
clone_size: NA
j_call: TRBJ2-5
d_call: NA
cdr3_aa: CASKSAVKETQYF
cdr3_nt: TGTGCCAGCAAAAGTGCGGTTAAAGAGACCCAGTACTTC

v_call: TRBV7-2
clone_size: NA
j_call: TRBJ2-2
d_call: TRBD1
cdr3_aa: CANNPGQGYGGELFF
cdr3_nt: TGTGCCAACAACCCGGGACAGGGTTATGGCGGGGAGCTGTTTTTT

v_call: TRBV5-7
clone_size: NA
j_call: TRBJ2-1
d_call: TRBD1
cdr3_aa: CASSGQGGQFF
cdr3_nt: TGTGCCAGCAGCGGACAGGGGGGGCAGTTCTTC

v_call: TRBV10-2
clone_size: NA
j_call: TRBJ1-2
d_call: NA
cdr3_aa: CASGTDSAVGYTF
cdr3_nt: TGCGCCAGCGGAACGGACAGTGCTGTTGGCTACACCTTC

v_call: TRBV7-9
clone_size: NA
j_call: TRBJ1-2
d_call: NA
cdr3_aa: CASSRGGYGYTF
cdr3_nt: TGTGCCAGCAGCAGGGGCGGCTATGGCTACACCTTC

v_call: TRBV30
clone_size: NA
j_call: TRBJ2-1
d_call: TRBD1
cdr3_aa: CAWSVKDRVYEQFF
cdr3_nt: TGTGCCTGGAGTGTCAAGGACAGGGTCTATGAGCAGTTCTTC

v_call: TRBV7-3
clone_size: NA
j_call: TRBJ2-6
d_call: NA
cdr3_aa: CASSLVSGSGANVLTF
cdr3_nt: TGTGCCAGCAGCTTAGTCTCAGGCTCTGGGGCCAACGTCCTGACTTTC

v_call: TRBV5-6
clone_size: NA
j_call: TRBJ1-1
d_call: NA
cdr3_aa: CASSFVDMNTEAFF
cdr3_nt: TGTGCCAGCAGCTTTGTAGACATGAACACTGAAGCTTTCTTT

v_call: TRBV18
clone_size: once
j_call: TRBJ2-7
d_call: NA
cdr3_aa: CASSPAGRPYEQYF
cdr3_nt: TGTGCCAGCTCACCGGCAGGGAGGCCCTACGAGCAGTACTTC